This TCR beta chain came from a study of blood T cell repertoires in COVID-19. As for the study in general: Italy, Spain and the United States were the sources of the convalescent and acute COVID-19 samples.

The authors' processing: Amplification from reference gene primers served as the basis for estimated nucleated cell counts. Data came from immunoSEQ multiplex PCR; TCRdb stores just in-frame clones and leaves some out. D and trimming were read from the DNA, whereas the V and J calls and clone size are those reported in that table. The profile covers about 480,000 clones, with approximately 91% appearing a single time and about 8.2% taken by the ten largest. With regard to this clone: Germline and junction disagree at one end, which may indicate a read error.

CDR1 MDHEN and CDR2 SYDVKM come from the germline V gene. CDR3 size: 12 residues. The source material was peripheral blood. This chain links TRBV28 with TRBJ1-2; D possibly corresponds to TRBD1 (5 bases). This TCR came from a woman aged 45 to 65 with COVID-19, enrolled during active disease. CDR3 amino acids: CASSSQGGVVFF. CDR3 in DNA: TGTGCCAGCAGTTCTCAGGGTGGGGTTGTGTTCTTC.